The 3 T cell receptor beta chains below were found in one sample sequenced in a study of metastatic and nonmetastatic thyroid tumors. With MiXCR, TCRdb reprocessed the PCR reads. The data hold 30,000 to 45,000 clones, with around 20% observed a single time. No treatment had been given to any patient before thyroid surgery. The source material was blood. These receptors were taken from a female donor with papillary thyroid cancer or a benign thyroid nodule (not recorded which). Some clones in this sample may be carry-over from other donors' samples.

About this clone itself: A much larger clone differs from this one at a single base, so this may be a read error. The rearrangement links TRBV12-5 to TRBJ2-7; D unresolved. This CDR3 is 13 amino acids long. Germline V gene lookup returns CDR1 LGHNT and CDR2 FRNRAP. The CDR3 sequence: CAGGLSLSYEQYF. The CDR3 nucleotides are TGTGCTGGTGGTTTGTCCCTCTCCTACGAGCAGTACTTC.

This clone occurred many times. This chain links TRBV19 with TRBJ2-7; perhaps TRBD1 as D (6 bases). Trimming took 1 base from V and 4 from J, leaving 8 bases between them. Germline lookup yields CDR1 LNHDA and CDR2 SQIVND (reference sequence). The CDR3 contains 13 residues. The DNA for the CDR3 is TGTGCCAGTAGTATAGCTGGACAGTACGAGCAGTACTTC. The encoded protein is CASSIAGQYEQYF. The variable domain in full, with the rest retrieved from reference TRBV19 and TRBJ2-7, is DGGITQSPKYLFRKEGQNVTLSCEQNLNHDAMYWYRQDPGQGLRLIYYSQIVNDFQKGDIAEGYSVSREKKESFPLTVTSAQKNPTAFYLCASSIAGQYEQYFGPGTRLTVT.

The V and J genes are TRBV6-1 and TRBJ2-7; D may match TRBD1 or TRBD2 (5 bases each). Trimming took off 6 bases at V and 9 bases at J, with 18 bases between the two ends. This CDR3 is 13 amino acids long. Germline values: CDR1 MNHNS, CDR2 SASEGT. The CDR3 reads CASRDLDGTLQYF. The CDR3 nucleotides read TGTGCCAGCAGGGACCTGGATGGGACCCTGCAGTACTTC.